The rows below give T cell receptor beta chains drawn from one sample of a study of blood T cell repertoires in COVID-19. The method was immunoSEQ multiplex PCR; TCRdb's version includes in-frame clones alone and lacks a portion of them. The sample comprises some 210,000 clones, about 87% of which are singletons, and 10% rests with the top ten. The sample taken for sequencing was PBMCs or T cells enriched from blood (not recorded which). Receptors originate from a man aged 18 to 35 with acute COVID-19. CDR3s include the opening cysteine and the closing phenylalanine or tryptophan. D genes are given only for firm matches.

cdr3_aa: CASSLRTDYGYTF; j_call: TRBJ1-2; d_call: .; v_call: TRBV5-1
cdr3_aa: CASSVTGARYEQYF; j_call: TRBJ2-7; d_call: TRBD1; v_call: TRBV27
cdr3_aa: CASSSSSVGGRTNTEAFF; j_call: TRBJ1-1; d_call: .; v_call: TRBV28
cdr3_aa: CASSRKDPGLAVSYEQYF; j_call: TRBJ2-7; d_call: TRBD2; v_call: TRBV4-1
cdr3_aa: CASSHRWNTEAFF; j_call: TRBJ1-1; d_call: .; v_call: TRBV9
cdr3_aa: CASDRGPDTQYF; j_call: TRBJ2-3; d_call: .; v_call: TRBV28
cdr3_aa: CASSLTGVGYGYTF; j_call: TRBJ1-2; d_call: .; v_call: TRBV28
cdr3_aa: CASSEITAQPQHF; j_call: TRBJ1-5; d_call: .; v_call: TRBV6-1
cdr3_aa: CARGTANTGELFF; j_call: TRBJ2-2; d_call: TRBD1; v_call: TRBV6-5
cdr3_aa: CASSSGPRNTEAFF; j_call: TRBJ1-1; d_call: .; v_call: TRBV19
cdr3_aa: CASGQGNQPQHF; j_call: TRBJ1-5; d_call: .; v_call: TRBV12-3/TRBV12-4
cdr3_aa: CSVSAGTGEQYF; j_call: TRBJ2-7; d_call: .; v_call: TRBV29-1
cdr3_aa: CASSLTVMNTEAFF; j_call: TRBJ1-1; d_call: .; v_call: TRBV5-1
cdr3_aa: CAWSPPGNTEAFF; j_call: TRBJ1-1; d_call: .; v_call: TRBV30
cdr3_aa: CASSLMEPEQFF; j_call: TRBJ2-1; d_call: .; v_call: TRBV5-6
cdr3_aa: CASSIVSQGYNEQFF; j_call: TRBJ2-1; d_call: TRBD1; v_call: TRBV19
cdr3_aa: CASSPGTASGETQYF; j_call: TRBJ2-5; d_call: TRBD1; v_call: TRBV11-2
cdr3_aa: CSASSGRADTGELFF; j_call: TRBJ2-2; d_call: TRBD2; v_call: TRBV20-1
cdr3_aa: CASRDRGNEQFF; j_call: TRBJ2-1; d_call: TRBD1; v_call: TRBV19
cdr3_aa: CATSRDGGEKKLFF; j_call: TRBJ1-4; d_call: .; v_call: TRBV15
cdr3_aa: CASSTPVERETQYF; j_call: TRBJ2-5; d_call: .; v_call: TRBV6-5
cdr3_aa: CASSYQRQGRIEQYF; j_call: TRBJ2-7; d_call: TRBD1; v_call: TRBV6-2/TRBV6-3
cdr3_aa: CASSHVEGKLNEQFF; j_call: TRBJ2-1; d_call: .; v_call: TRBV7-9
cdr3_aa: CASSRLSKNTEAFF; j_call: TRBJ1-1; d_call: .; v_call: TRBV28
cdr3_aa: CASSPPRDKYEQYF; j_call: TRBJ2-7; d_call: .; v_call: TRBV18
cdr3_aa: CATGGQGYGNTIYF; j_call: TRBJ1-3; d_call: TRBD1; v_call: TRBV6-5